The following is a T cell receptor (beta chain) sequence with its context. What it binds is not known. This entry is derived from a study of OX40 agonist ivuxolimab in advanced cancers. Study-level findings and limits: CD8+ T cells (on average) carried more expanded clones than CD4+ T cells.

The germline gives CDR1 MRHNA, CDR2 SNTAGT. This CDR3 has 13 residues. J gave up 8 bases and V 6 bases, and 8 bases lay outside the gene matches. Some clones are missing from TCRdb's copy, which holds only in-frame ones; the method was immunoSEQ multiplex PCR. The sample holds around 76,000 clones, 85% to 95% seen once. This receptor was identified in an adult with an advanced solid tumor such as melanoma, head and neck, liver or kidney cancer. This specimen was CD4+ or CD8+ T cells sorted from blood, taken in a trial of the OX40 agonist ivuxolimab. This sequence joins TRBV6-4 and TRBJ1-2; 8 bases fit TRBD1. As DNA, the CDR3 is TGTGCCAGCAGAGGGACAGGCCGGCGCGGCTACACCTTC. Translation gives CASRGTGRRGYTF.